What follows are 13 T cell receptor beta chains derived from one specimen sequenced in a study of blood T cells in healthy people across ages. The authors ran a second PCR of about 6 to 11 cycles using a sample-barcoded 5' primer and a J-beta primer mix. Each CDR3 protein gets one entry after TCRdb re-called the 5' RACE reads with MiXCR. The sample has about 970,000 distinct CDR3 sequences; around 54% are singletons. Sequenced input: blood. The receptors were gathered from a woman in her sixties or seventies in good health.

The chain is built from TRBV19 and TRBJ2-7, with a weak D call TRBD2 (5 bases). The CDR3 has 13 amino acids. Germline-derived CDR1 and CDR2 are LNHDA and SQIVND (reference sequence). Trimming left V 7 bases short and J 6 bases short, with 16 bases between. This CDR3 is CASTQPGILEQYF. For the CDR3, the DNA is TGTGCCAGTACCCAGCCCGGGATCCTCGAGCAGTACTTC.

This rearrangement joins TRBV7-9 to TRBJ1-5; 10 bases align to TRBD1. This CDR3 contains 17 residues. V trimming: 3 bases; J trimming: 6 bases; junction bases outside the gene matches: 11. Germline loops: CDR1 SEHNR, CDR2 FQNEAQ (reference sequence). The CDR3: CASSFARDRGLSQPQHF. In nucleotides, the CDR3 is TGTGCCAGCAGCTTCGCCCGGGACAGGGGATTAAGTCAGCCCCAGCATTTT.

The chain combines TRBV27 with TRBJ2-1, with D perhaps assigned TRBD1 or TRBD2 (5 bases each). Trimming stripped 5 bases from V and 5 bases from J, with 13 bases between. The length of the CDR3 is 14 residues. Germline loops: CDR1 MNHEY, CDR2 SMNVEV (reference sequence). CDR3 nucleotides: TGTGCCAGCAGTGTCTCGGGGCCTCACAATGAGCAGTTCTTC. Amino acids: CASSVSGPHNEQFF.

This clonotype has only a few counts. The gene calls are TRBV4-3 and TRBJ2-3; tentative D call: TRBD2 (6 bases). Germline CDR1 is LGHNA and CDR2 is YSLEER. Trimming shortened V by 0 bases and J by 4 bases, and 14 bases separated the two germline ends. CDR3 length equals 16 residues. CDR3 region: CASSQDGSGFADTQYF. The CDR3 nucleotides read TGCGCCAGCAGCCAAGATGGGAGCGGGTTTGCAGATACGCAGTATTTT.

The chain joins TRBV29-1 to TRBJ2-3; 8 bases align to TRBD1. CDR3 size: 13 residues. The germline V gene has CDR1 SQVTM and CDR2 ANQGSEA. The V segment lost 6 bases and the J segment 3 bases; nucleotides outside the gene matches: 5. The CDR3 nucleotides are TGCAGCGTGGACAGGGAGATTACAGATACGCAGTATTTT. Encoded protein: CSVDREITDTQYF.

This clonotype was observed a single time. Since a much larger clone is just one base distant, this may be a read error. The V call is TRBV2, the J call TRBJ2-7; D perhaps matches TRBD1 (6 bases). The length of the CDR3 is 13 residues. V lost 9 bases to trimming and J lost 5 bases, with 17 bases between them. The V gene's germline CDR1 is SNHLY and CDR2 FYNNEI. CDR3 sequence (DNA): TGTGCCAGTAGGGGGATGGGCACCCACGAGCAGTACTTC. Translation gives CASRGMGTHEQYF.

The chain is built from TRBV5-1 and TRBJ2-1, with 8 bases identical to TRBD2. The CDR3 contains 15 residues. Losses at the gene ends were 1 base for V and 9 bases for J; bases not matched to a gene: 9. Germline CDR1 and CDR2: SGHRS and YFSETQ. CDR3 amino acids: CASSLTAGGAGEQFF. DNA for the CDR3: TGCGCCAGCAGCTTGACCGCGGGAGGAGCGGGTGAGCAGTTCTTC.

The rearrangement uses TRBV29-1 and TRBJ2-7; 13 nucleotides align to TRBD2. J gave up 7 bases and V 7 bases, and 16 bases lay outside the gene matches. Germline CDR1 reads SQVTM; CDR2 reads ANQGSEA. CDR3 length: 16 amino acids. The CDR3 loop reads CSGKGTSGINSHEQYF. CDR3 sequence (DNA): TGCAGCGGCAAAGGGACTAGCGGGATTAATTCGCATGAGCAGTACTTC.

J is TRBJ2-7 and V is TRBV19; weak D call: TRBD2 (6 bases). The CDR3 contains 14 residues. V gave up 10 bases and J gave up 1 base, with 17 bases separating them. CDR1 is LNHDA and CDR2 is SQIVND in the germline V gene (reference sequence). The CDR3 reads CATSGLADSYEQYF. CDR3 DNA sequence: TGTGCCACCTCCGGTTTAGCGGATTCCTACGAGCAGTACTTC. Together with reference TRBV19 and TRBJ2-7, the CDR3 gives the full variable domain: DGGITQSPKYLFRKEGQNVTLSCEQNLNHDAMYWYRQDPGQGLRLIYYSQIVNDFQKGDIAEGYSVSREKKESFPLTVTSAQKNPTAFYLCATSGLADSYEQYFGPGTRLTVT.

The genes are TRBV3-1 and TRBJ2-5; no clear D. Germline lookup yields CDR1 LGHDT and CDR2 YNNKEL (reference sequence). V gave up 3 bases and J gave up 2 bases, with 16 bases separating them. The length of the CDR3 is 16 residues. The CDR3 DNA sequence: TGTGCCAGCAGCCACATTTGGGGAAAGCGTCAAGAGACCCAGTACTTC. It encodes CASSHIWGKRQETQYF.

J is TRBJ2-3 and V is TRBV6-1; D gene unclear. Trimming removed 3 bases at V and 4 bases at J, with 8 bases between. The length of the CDR3 is 13 residues. Germline CDR1 MNHNS, CDR2 SASEGT. The CDR3 reads CASSEVGPDTQYF. CDR3 nucleotide sequence: TGTGCCAGCAGTGAGGTCGGCCCAGATACGCAGTATTTT.

This clonotype was seen a handful of times. The gene calls are TRBV10-3 and TRBJ2-7; the match to TRBD2 covers 8 bases. CDR1 and CDR2 (germline): ENHRY, SYGVKD. V lost 3 bases and J lost 3; bases outside the gene matches: 1. This CDR3 has 13 amino acids. The CDR3 here is CAISELAVYEQYF. CDR3 sequence (DNA): TGTGCCATCAGTGAACTAGCGGTCTACGAGCAGTACTTC.

This clonotype came up a few times. This chain uses TRBV7-3 with TRBJ2-7, with D possibly being TRBD1 (5 bases). Germline V gene sequence: CDR1 SGHTA, CDR2 FQGTGA. CDR3 size: 13 residues. V lost 5 bases and J lost 8, with 16 bases in between. The CDR3 sequence is CASSASQQGKQYF. CDR3 sequence (DNA): TGTGCCAGCAGCGCCTCCCAGCAGGGAAAGCAGTACTTC.